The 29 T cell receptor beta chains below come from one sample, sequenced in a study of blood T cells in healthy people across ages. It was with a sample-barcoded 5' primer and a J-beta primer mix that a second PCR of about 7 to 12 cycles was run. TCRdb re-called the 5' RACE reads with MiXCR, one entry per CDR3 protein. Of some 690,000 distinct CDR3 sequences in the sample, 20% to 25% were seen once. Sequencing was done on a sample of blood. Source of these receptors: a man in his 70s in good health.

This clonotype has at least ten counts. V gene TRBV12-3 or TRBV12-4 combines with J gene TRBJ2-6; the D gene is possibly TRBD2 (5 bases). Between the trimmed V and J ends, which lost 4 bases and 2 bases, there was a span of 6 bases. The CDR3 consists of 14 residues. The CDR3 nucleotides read TGTGCCAGCAGTTGGGGAGCTGGGGCCAACGTCCTGACTTTC. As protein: CASSWGAGANVLTF.

The CDR3 sequence is CSVERRANTGELFF. DNA of the CDR3: TGCAGCGTTGAGAGGCGCGCGAACACCGGGGAGCTGTTTTTT. J is TRBJ2-2 and V is TRBV29-1, with unresolved D. The V and J ends lost 3 bases and 0 bases respectively, with 8 bases between them. The CDR3 covers 14 residues. CDR1 and CDR2 (germline): SQVTM, ANQGSEA.

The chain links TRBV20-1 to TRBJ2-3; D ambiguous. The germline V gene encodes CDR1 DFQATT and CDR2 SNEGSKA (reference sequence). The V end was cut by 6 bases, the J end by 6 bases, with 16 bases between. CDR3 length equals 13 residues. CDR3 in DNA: TGCAGTGCGAACGGGCCCACGGGCGATACGCAGTATTTT. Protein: CSANGPTGDTQYF.

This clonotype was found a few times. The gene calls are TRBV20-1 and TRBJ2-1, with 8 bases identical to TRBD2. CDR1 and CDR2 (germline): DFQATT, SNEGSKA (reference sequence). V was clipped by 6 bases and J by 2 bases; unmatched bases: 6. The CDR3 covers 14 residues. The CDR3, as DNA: TGCAGTGCCCAGCGGGAGTTGGCCTACAATGAGCAGTTCTTC. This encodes CSAQRELAYNEQFF.

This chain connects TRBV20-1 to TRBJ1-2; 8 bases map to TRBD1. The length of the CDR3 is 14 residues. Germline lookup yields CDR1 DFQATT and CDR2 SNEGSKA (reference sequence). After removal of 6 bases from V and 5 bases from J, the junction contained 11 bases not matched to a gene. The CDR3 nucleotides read TGCAGTGCCAGCAAACAGGGGGAGGATTATGGCTACACCTTC. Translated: CSASKQGEDYGYTF.

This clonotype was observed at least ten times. The CDR3 loop is CSARGLTGDYEQYF. The CDR3 nucleotides read TGCAGTGCTAGAGGACTGACGGGGGACTACGAGCAGTACTTC. V usage is TRBV20-1 and J usage is TRBJ2-1; a possible D gene is TRBD2 (6 bases). Matching the DNA end better, TRBJ2-7 makes the J call doubtful. The CDR3 has 14 residues. Per germline, CDR1 DFQATT and CDR2 SNEGSKA (reference sequence).

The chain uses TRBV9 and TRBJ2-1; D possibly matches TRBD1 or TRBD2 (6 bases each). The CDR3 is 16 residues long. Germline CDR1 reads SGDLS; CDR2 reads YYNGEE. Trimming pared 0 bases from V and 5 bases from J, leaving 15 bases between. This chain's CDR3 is CASSVASRGPNNEQFF. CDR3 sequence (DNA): TGTGCCAGCAGCGTAGCTTCACGGGGGCCAAACAATGAGCAGTTCTTC.

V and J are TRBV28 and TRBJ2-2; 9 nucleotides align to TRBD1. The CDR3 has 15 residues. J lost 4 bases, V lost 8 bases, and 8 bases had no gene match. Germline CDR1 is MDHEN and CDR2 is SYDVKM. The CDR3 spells CASSGTGLVTGELFF. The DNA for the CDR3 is TGTGCCAGCTCCGGGACAGGGCTGGTCACCGGGGAGCTGTTTTTT.

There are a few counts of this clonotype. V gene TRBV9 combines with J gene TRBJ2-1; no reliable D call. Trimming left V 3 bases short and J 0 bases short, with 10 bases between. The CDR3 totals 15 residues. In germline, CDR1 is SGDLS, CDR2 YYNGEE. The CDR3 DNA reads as TGTGCCAGCAGCGCTAGTGCCCTCTCCTACAATGAGCAGTTCTTC. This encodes CASSASALSYNEQFF.

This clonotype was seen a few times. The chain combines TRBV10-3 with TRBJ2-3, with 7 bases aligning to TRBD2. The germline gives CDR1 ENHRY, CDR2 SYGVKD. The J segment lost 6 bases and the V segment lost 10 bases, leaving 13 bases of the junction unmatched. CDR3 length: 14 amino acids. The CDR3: CASRLAGEVDTQYF. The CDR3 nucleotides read TGTGCCAGCAGGCTGGCGGGAGAGGTGGATACGCAGTATTTT.

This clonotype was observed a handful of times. The CDR3 loop reads CASSLDGGQNTGELFF. The CDR3, as DNA: TGCGCCAGCAGCTTGGACGGGGGCCAAAACACCGGGGAGCTGTTTTTT. The rearrangement links TRBV5-1 to TRBJ2-2; D is tentatively TRBD1 or TRBD2 (6 bases each). The germline V gene has CDR1 SGHRS and CDR2 YFSETQ. V shed 0 bases and J shed 2 bases, with 11 bases lying between them. This CDR3 comprises 16 residues.

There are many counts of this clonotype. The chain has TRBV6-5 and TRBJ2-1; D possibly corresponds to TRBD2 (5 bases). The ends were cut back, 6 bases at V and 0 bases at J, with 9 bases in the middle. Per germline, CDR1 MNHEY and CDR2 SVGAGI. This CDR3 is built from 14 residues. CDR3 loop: CASRQRSSYNEQFF. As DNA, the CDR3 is TGTGCCAGCAGGCAGCGGAGCTCCTACAATGAGCAGTTCTTC.

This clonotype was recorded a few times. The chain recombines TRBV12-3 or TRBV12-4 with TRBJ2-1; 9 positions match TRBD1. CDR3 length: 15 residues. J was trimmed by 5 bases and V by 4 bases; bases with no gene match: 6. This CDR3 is CASSSPGQGHNEQFF. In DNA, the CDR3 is TGTGCCAGCAGTTCCCCGGGACAGGGACACAATGAGCAGTTCTTC.

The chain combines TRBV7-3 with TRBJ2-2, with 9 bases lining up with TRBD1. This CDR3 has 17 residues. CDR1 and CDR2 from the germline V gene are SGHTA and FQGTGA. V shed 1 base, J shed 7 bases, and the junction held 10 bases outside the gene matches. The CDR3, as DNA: TGTGCCAGCAGCTTAAATTCGGCACAGGGGGCTATCGGGGAGCTGTTTTTT. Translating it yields CASSLNSAQGAIGELFF.

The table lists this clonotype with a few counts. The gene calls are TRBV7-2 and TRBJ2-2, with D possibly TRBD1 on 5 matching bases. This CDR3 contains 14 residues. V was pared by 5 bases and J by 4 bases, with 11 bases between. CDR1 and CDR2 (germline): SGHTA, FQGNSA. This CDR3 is CASSPLQGTGELFF. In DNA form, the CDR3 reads TGTGCCAGCAGCCCGTTGCAGGGCACCGGGGAGCTGTTTTTT.

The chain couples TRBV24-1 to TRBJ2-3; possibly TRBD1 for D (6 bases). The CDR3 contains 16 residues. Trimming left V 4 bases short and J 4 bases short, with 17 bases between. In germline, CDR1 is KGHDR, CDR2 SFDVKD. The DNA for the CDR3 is TGTGCCACCAGTGACCCAGGGACAATTTCAGCAGATACGCAGTATTTT. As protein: CATSDPGTISADTQYF.

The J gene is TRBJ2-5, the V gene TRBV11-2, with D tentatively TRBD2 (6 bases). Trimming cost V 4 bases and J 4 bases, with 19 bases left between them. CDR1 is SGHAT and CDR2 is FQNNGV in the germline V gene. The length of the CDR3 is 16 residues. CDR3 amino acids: CASSSFNGRGRETQYF. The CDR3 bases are TGTGCCAGCAGCTCTTTTAACGGGAGAGGCCGAGAGACCCAGTACTTC. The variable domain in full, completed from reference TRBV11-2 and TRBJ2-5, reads EAGVAQSPRYKIIEKRQSVAFWCNPISGHATLYWYQQILGQGPKLLIQFQNNGVVDDSQLPKDRFSAERLKGVDSTLKIQPAKLEDSAVYLCASSSFNGRGRETQYFGPGTRLLVL.

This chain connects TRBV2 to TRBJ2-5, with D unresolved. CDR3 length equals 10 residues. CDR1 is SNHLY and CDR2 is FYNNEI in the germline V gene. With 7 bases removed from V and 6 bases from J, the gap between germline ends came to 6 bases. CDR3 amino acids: CASIGKTQYF. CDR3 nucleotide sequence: TGTGCCAGCATTGGGAAGACCCAGTACTTC.

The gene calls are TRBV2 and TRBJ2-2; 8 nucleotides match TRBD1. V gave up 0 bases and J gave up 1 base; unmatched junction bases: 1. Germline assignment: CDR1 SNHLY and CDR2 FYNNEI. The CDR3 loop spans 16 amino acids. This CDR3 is CASSEAGTGNTGELFF. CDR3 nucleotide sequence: TGTGCCAGCAGTGAAGCTGGGACAGGGAACACCGGGGAGCTGTTTTTT.

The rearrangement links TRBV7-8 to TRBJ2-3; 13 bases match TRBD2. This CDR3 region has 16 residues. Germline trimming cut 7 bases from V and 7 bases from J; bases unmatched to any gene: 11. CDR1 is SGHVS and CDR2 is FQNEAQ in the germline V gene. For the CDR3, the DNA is TGTGCCAGCACCCCACATTTACTAGCGGGGGGGCATACGCAGTATTTT. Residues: CASTPHLLAGGHTQYF.

The CDR3 DNA reads as TGTGCCAGCAGCCCGGACAGGGTTCGGAATTCACCCCTCCACTTT. Encoded protein: CASSPDRVRNSPLHF. V usage is TRBV11-2 and J usage is TRBJ1-6; 8 bases are shared with TRBD1. This CDR3 has 15 residues. The germline CDR1 and CDR2 sequences are SGHAT and FQNNGV. The junction had 7 bases not matched to a gene; V was cut back by 5 bases and J by 7 bases.

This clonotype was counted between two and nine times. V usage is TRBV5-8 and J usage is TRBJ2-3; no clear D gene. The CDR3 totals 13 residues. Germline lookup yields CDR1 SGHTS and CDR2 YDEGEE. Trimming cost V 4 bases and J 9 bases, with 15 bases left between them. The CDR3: CASSLQLPDTQYF. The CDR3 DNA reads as TGTGCCAGCAGCCTCCAGCTCCCGGACACGCAGTATTTT.

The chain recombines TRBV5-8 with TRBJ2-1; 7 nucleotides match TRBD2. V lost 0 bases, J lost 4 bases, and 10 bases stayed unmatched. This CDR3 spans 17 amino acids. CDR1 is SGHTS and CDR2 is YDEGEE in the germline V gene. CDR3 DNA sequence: TGTGCCAGCAGCTTGGCCAAGTTGTCTAGCGGTTACAATGAGCAGTTCTTC. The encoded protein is CASSLAKLSSGYNEQFF.

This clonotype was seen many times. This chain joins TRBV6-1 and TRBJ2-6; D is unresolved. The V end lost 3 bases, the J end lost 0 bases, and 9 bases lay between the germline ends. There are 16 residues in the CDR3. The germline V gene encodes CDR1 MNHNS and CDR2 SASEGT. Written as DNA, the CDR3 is TGTGCCAGCAGTGAGGTGAAGCTCTCTGGGGCCAACGTCCTGACTTTC. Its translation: CASSEVKLSGANVLTF.

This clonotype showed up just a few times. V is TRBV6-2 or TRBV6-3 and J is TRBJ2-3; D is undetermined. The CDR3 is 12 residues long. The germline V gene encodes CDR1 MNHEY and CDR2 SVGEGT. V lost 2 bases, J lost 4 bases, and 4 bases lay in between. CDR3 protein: CASSYSPDTQYF. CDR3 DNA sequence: TGTGCCAGCAGTTACAGTCCAGATACGCAGTATTTT.

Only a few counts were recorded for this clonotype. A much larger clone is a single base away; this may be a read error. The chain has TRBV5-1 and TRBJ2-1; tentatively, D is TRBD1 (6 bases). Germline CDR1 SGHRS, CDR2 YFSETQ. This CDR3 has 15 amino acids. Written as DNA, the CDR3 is TGCGTCAGCACCCGGACAGAGAGCTCCTACAATGAGCAGTTCTTC. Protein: CVSTRTESSYNEQFF.

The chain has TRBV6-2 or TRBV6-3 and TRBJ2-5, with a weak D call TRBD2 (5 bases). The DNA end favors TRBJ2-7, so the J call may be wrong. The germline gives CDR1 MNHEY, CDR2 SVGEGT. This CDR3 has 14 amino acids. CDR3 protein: CASRSTGVAHEQYF. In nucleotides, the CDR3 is TGTGCCAGCAGGAGCACCGGGGTGGCTCACGAGCAGTACTTC.

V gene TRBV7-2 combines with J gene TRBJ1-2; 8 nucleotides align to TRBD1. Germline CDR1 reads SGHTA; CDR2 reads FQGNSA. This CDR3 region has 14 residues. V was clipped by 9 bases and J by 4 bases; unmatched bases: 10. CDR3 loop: CASLPAGGAYGYTF. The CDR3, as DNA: TGTGCCAGTCTTCCCGCAGGGGGCGCCTATGGCTACACCTTC.

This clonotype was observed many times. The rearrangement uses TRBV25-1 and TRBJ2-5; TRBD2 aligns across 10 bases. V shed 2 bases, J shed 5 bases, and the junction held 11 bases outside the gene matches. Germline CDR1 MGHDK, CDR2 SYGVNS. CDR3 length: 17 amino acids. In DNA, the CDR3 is TGTGCCAGCAGTGAACTTTTAGGGACTAGCGCGGGGGAGACCCAGTACTTC. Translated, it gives CASSELLGTSAGETQYF. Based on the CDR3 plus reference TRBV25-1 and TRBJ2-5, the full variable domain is EADIYQTPRYLVIGTGKKITLECSQTMGHDKMYWYQQDPGMELHLIHYSYGVNSTEKGDLSSESTVSRIRTEHFPLTLESARPSHTSQYLCASSELLGTSAGETQYFGPGTRLLVL.